The 21 T cell receptor beta chains below all came from one sample that was sequenced in a study of cytomegalovirus exposure and HLA in healthy donors. The primer mix had 60 Vbeta and 13 Jbeta primers. TCRdb keeps only in-frame clones here, not all; method: immunoSEQ multiplex PCR. The data show 110,000 to 150,000 clones, approximately 79% seen once. Source material: PBMCs. These receptors originate from a man aged 18 to 30 in good health and CMV-seronegative.

The V call is TRBV9, the J call TRBJ1-2; D ambiguous. Germline values: CDR1 SGDLS, CDR2 YYNGEE. The CDR3 contains 12 residues. V was trimmed by 0 bases and J by 8 bases, leaving 8 bases between them. The DNA for the CDR3 is TGTGCCAGCAGCGTAGGAGGGAACGGCTACACCTTC. It yields the protein CASSVGGNGYTF.

This clone was detected only once. V gene TRBV6-5 combines with J gene TRBJ2-5; TRBD1 matches at 7 bases. Per germline, CDR1 MNHEY and CDR2 SVGAGI. This CDR3 has 15 residues. Trimming took 5 bases from V and 5 from J; bases not matched to a gene: 11. The CDR3 protein is CASSPDRAKGETQYF. DNA for the CDR3: TGTGCCAGCAGTCCCGACAGGGCGAAAGGGGAGACCCAGTACTTC.

The chain links TRBV7-8 to TRBJ1-4; 11 bases align to TRBD1. Trimming at V came to 5 bases and at J to 6 bases, leaving 5 bases not matched to a gene. Germline-derived CDR1 and CDR2 are SGHVS and FQNEAQ. There are 15 residues in the CDR3. In nucleotides, the CDR3 is TGTGCCAGCAGCAGGGACAGGGGGATATATGAAAAACTGTTTTTT. It encodes CASSRDRGIYEKLFF.

The V gene is TRBV7-6, the J gene TRBJ2-5; 11 bases fit TRBD2. Per the germline V gene, CDR1 is SGHVS and CDR2 is FNYEAQ. Trimming at V came to 4 bases and at J to 5 bases, leaving 0 bases not matched to a gene. This CDR3 is 13 amino acids long. The CDR3 DNA is TGTGCCAGCAGCTGGACTAGCGGGGAGACCCAGTACTTC. Encoded protein: CASSWTSGETQYF.

CDR3 amino acids: CASSPTDRATANYGYTF. As DNA, the CDR3 is TGTGCCAGCAGCCCAACGGACAGAGCTACCGCTAACTATGGCTACACCTTC. The chain couples TRBV13 to TRBJ1-2; maybe TRBD1 (6 bases). Between the trimmed V and J ends, which lost 5 bases and 0 bases, there was a span of 19 bases. The germline CDR1 and CDR2 sequences are PRHDT and FYEKMQ (reference sequence). The CDR3 extends over 17 amino acids. Drawing the rest from reference TRBV13 and TRBJ1-2, the complete variable domain is AAGVIQSPRHLIKEKRETATLKCYPIPRHDTVYWYQQGPGQDPQFLISFYEKMQSDKGSIPDRFSAQQFSDYHSELNMSSLELGDSALYFCASSPTDRATANYGYTFGSGTRLTVV.

Remarks on this clone: The sample has other DNA sequences that encode this CDR3 too. The chain carries TRBV4-2 and TRBJ2-3, with 10 bases aligning to TRBD2. Germline trimming cut 3 bases from V and 6 bases from J; bases unmatched to any gene: 6. CDR1 and CDR2 (germline): LGHNA, YNFKEQ. The CDR3 is made up of 15 amino acids. CDR3 DNA sequence: TGTGCCAGCAGCCAGGAGCGGGGGGGCGGCGATACGCAGTATTTT. This gives the protein CASSQERGGGDTQYF.

The V gene is TRBV6-4, the J gene TRBJ2-3; TRBD1 aligns across 7 bases. Germline assignment: CDR1 MRHNA and CDR2 SNTAGT. The V and J ends lost 7 bases and 3 bases, in that order; junction bases with no gene match: 7. The CDR3 is 14 residues long. This CDR3 is CASNDREITDTQYF. The CDR3 nucleotides are TGTGCCAGCAACGACAGGGAGATTACAGATACGCAGTATTTT.

The rearrangement uses TRBV7-3 and TRBJ2-1, with D possibly TRBD1 on 6 matching bases. The CDR3 covers 15 residues. Trimming pared 5 bases from V and 2 bases from J, leaving 13 bases between. Germline V gene lookup returns CDR1 SGHTA and CDR2 FQGTGA. CDR3 bases: TGTGCCAGCAGCATTTCAGGGGAGCCCTACAATGAGCAGTTCTTC. Protein sequence: CASSISGEPYNEQFF.

CDR3 in DNA: TGTGCCAGTAGTATCGGGACAGGCGGGGACAATGAGCAGTTCTTC. Its protein is CASSIGTGGDNEQFF. The chain recombines TRBV19 with TRBJ2-1, with 8 positions matching TRBD1. Germline V gene sequence: CDR1 LNHDA, CDR2 SQIVND (reference sequence). The CDR3 sequence is 15 residues long. V shed 3 bases and J 5 bases; nucleotides not matched to a gene: 6.

The chain links TRBV7-2 to TRBJ2-1; TRBD1 matches at 7 bases. This CDR3 is built from 14 residues. Germline CDR1 and CDR2: SGHTA and FQGNSA. CDR3 nucleotide sequence: TGTGCGACAACCCAGGGGGTCGCTCCCCATGAGCAGTTCTTC. It translates to CATTQGVAPHEQFF.

The rearrangement links TRBV6-5 to TRBJ1-2, with D tentatively TRBD1 (5 bases). Germline lookup yields CDR1 MNHEY and CDR2 SVGAGI. Deletions cut 5 bases from V and 8 bases from J, with 18 bases between. The CDR3 totals 14 residues. CDR3 nucleotide sequence: TGTGCCAGCAGTGGATTGGGGGGACGGGGCGGCTACACCTTC. It encodes CASSGLGGRGGYTF.

This clone was detected only once. A junction boundary mismatches the germline segment, possibly from a read error. Other DNA sequences in the sample encode the same CDR3. This sequence joins TRBV7-9 and TRBJ1-1; D is undetermined. The CDR3 is 12 amino acids. Germline V gives CDR1 SEHNR, CDR2 FQNEAQ (reference sequence). The CDR3 DNA is TGCGCCAGCAGCTTAGGAGGGAGTGAAGCTTTCTTT. Protein product: CASSLGGSEAFF.

About this clone itself: The sample has other DNA sequences that encode this CDR3 too. The J gene is TRBJ2-3, the V gene TRBV7-9, with D hard to call. V lost 1 base and J lost 0, with 5 bases in between. This CDR3 is built from 14 residues. The germline gives CDR1 SEHNR, CDR2 FQNEAQ (reference sequence). In DNA, the CDR3 is TGTGCCAGCAGCTTAGGGCAGAGCACAGATACGCAGTATTTT. The encoded protein is CASSLGQSTDTQYF.

The chain couples TRBV2 to TRBJ2-5; 7 positions agree with TRBD1. Looked up from germline, CDR1 is SNHLY and CDR2 is FYNNEI. V was pared by 7 bases and J by 5 bases, with 10 bases of the junction left unmatched. The CDR3 sequence is 14 residues long. As DNA, the CDR3 is TGTGCCAGCAAAACTCGACAGGGCCGGGAGACCCAGTACTTC. Its protein product is CASKTRQGRETQYF.

The V and J genes are TRBV11-2 and TRBJ1-2; TRBD1 is a possible D gene (6 bases). V was pared by 1 base and J by 4 bases, with 7 bases between. Germline values: CDR1 SGHAT, CDR2 FQNNGV. This CDR3 region has 13 residues. CDR3 DNA: TGTGCCAGCAGCTTAGGGGGGCGCTATGGCTACACCTTC. Translated: CASSLGGRYGYTF.

This chain joins TRBV5-6 and TRBJ1-4; 12 bases agree with TRBD1. The trim removed 4 bases at V and 4 bases at J, leaving 8 bases unmatched. Per germline, CDR1 SGHDT and CDR2 YYEEEE. The CDR3 runs 17 residues. The CDR3 coding sequence is TGTGCCAGCAGCGGGGGGACAGGGGGCAGTATTAATGAAAAACTGTTTTTT. Translating gives CASSGGTGGSINEKLFF.

The chain carries TRBV15 and TRBJ2-7; TRBD1 matches at 10 bases. This CDR3 region has 15 residues. Germline V gene sequence: CDR1 LNHNV, CDR2 YYDKDF (reference sequence). The V and J ends lost 6 bases and 5 bases, in that order; junction bases with no gene match: 10. The CDR3 DNA reads as TGTGCCACCAGGGGAGAGGACAGGGGGTCCCACGAGCAGTACTTC. Its protein is CATRGEDRGSHEQYF.

The V gene is TRBV7-2, the J gene TRBJ1-1; 9 positions agree with TRBD1. J gave up 1 base and V 0 bases, and 0 bases lay outside the gene matches. This CDR3 has 15 amino acids. Germline values: CDR1 SGHTA, CDR2 FQGNSA. DNA for the CDR3: TGTGCCAGCAGCTTAGCGGGACAGGGGAACACTGAAGCTTTCTTT. It is translated as CASSLAGQGNTEAFF.

This clone was counted once. This rearrangement joins TRBV9 to TRBJ2-5; 8 nucleotides match TRBD1. The DNA end lines up better with TRBJ2-7; the J call may be wrong. The CDR3 totals 14 residues. CDR1 is SGDLS and CDR2 is YYNGEE in the germline V gene. The CDR3 DNA sequence: TGTGCCAGCAGCGTAGGACAGGGGATGGGCGAGCAGTACTTC. It encodes CASSVGQGMGEQYF.

This chain uses TRBV15 with TRBJ1-5; TRBD1 might be the D (6 bases). The V gene's germline CDR1 is LNHNV and CDR2 YYDKDF (reference sequence). The CDR3 spans 15 residues. The V end lost 2 bases, the J end lost 0 bases, and 8 bases lay between the germline ends. The CDR3 DNA is TGTGCCACCAGCAGAATACAGGGTAGCAATCAGCCCCAGCATTTT. Its protein product is CATSRIQGSNQPQHF.

The gene calls are TRBV9 and TRBJ2-3; a weak D match, TRBD2 (6 bases). There are 15 residues in the CDR3. Deletions cut 4 bases from V and 1 base from J, with 13 bases between. Germline V gene sequence: CDR1 SGDLS, CDR2 YYNGEE. Written as DNA, the CDR3 is TGTGCCAGCAGCTCCCGACTAGGGGGCACAGATACGCAGTATTTT. Translation: CASSSRLGGTDTQYF.